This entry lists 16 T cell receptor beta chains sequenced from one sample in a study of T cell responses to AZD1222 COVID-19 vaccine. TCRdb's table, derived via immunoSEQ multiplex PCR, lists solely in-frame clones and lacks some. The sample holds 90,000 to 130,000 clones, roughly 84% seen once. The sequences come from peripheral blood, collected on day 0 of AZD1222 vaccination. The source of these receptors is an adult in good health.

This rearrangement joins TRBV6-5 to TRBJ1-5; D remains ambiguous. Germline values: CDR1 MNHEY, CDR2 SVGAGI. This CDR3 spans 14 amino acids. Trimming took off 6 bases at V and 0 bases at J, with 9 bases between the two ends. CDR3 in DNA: TGTGCCAGCAGCCTTGCATATAGCAATCAGCCCCAGCATTTT. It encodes CASSLAYSNQPQHF.

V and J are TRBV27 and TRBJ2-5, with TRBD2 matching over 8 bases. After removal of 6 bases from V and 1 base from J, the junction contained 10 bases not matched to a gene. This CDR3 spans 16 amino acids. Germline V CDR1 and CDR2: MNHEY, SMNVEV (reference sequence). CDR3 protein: CASSPGGEAAQETQYF. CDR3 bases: TGTGCCAGCAGCCCGGGGGGGGAGGCAGCCCAAGAGACCCAGTACTTC.

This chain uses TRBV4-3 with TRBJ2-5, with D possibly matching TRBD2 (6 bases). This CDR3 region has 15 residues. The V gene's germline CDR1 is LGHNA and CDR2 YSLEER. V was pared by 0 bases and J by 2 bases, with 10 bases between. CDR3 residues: CASSQERTMQETQYF. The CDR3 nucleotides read TGCGCCAGCAGCCAAGAGAGGACTATGCAAGAGACCCAGTACTTC.

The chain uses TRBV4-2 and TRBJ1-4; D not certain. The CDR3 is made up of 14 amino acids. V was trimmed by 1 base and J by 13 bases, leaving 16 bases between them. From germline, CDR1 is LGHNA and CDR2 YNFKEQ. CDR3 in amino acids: CASSQAQGPGGLFF. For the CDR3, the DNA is TGTGCCAGCAGCCAAGCCCAAGGACCGGGAGGACTGTTTTTT.

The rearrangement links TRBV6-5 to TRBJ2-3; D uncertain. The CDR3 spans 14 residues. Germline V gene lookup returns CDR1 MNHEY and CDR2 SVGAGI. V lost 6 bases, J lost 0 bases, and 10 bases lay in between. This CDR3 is CASRHDTSTDTQYF. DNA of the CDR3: TGTGCCAGCAGACACGACACAAGCACAGATACGCAGTATTTT.

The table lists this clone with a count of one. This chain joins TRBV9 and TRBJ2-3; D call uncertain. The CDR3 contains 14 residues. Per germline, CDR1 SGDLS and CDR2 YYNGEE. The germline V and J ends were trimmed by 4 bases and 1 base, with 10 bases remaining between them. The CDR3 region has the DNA TGTGCCAGCAGCCCTGGATCGGGCACAGATACGCAGTATTTT. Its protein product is CASSPGSGTDTQYF.

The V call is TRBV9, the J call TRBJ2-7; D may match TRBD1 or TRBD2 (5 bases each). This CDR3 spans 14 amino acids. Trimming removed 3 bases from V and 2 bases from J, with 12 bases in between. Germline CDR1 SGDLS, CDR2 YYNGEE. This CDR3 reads CASSGRDGPYEQYF. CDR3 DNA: TGTGCCAGCAGCGGTCGGGACGGACCCTACGAGCAGTACTTC.

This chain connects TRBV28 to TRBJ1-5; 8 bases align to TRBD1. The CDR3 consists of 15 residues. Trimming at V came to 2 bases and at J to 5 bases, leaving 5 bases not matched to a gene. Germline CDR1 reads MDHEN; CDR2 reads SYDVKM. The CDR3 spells CASSLLDRDDQPQHF. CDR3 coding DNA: TGTGCCAGCAGTTTACTGGACAGGGACGATCAGCCCCAGCATTTT. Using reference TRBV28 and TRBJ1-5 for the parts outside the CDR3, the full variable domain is DVKVTQSSRYLVKRTGEKVFLECVQDMDHENMFWYRQDPGLGLRLIYFSYDVKMKEKGDIPEGYSVSREKKERFSLILESASTNQTSMYLCASSLLDRDDQPQHFGDGTRLSIL.

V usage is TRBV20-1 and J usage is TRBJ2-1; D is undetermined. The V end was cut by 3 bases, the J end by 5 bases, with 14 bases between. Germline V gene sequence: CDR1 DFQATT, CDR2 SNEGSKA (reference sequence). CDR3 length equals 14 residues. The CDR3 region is CSASVRYTDNEQFF. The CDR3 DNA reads TGCAGTGCTAGTGTAAGATATACGGACAATGAGCAGTTCTTC.

For the CDR3, the DNA is TGTGCCAGCAGCATCGACTCAGGGGGGAACGAAAAACTGTTTTTT. Its translation is CASSIDSGGNEKLFF. V and J are TRBV3-1 (or the pseudogene TRBV3-2) and TRBJ1-4; 7 bases are shared with TRBD1. Germline CDR1 and CDR2: LGHDT and YNNKEL (reference sequence). With 5 bases clipped from V and 8 bases from J, the junction kept 11 bases outside the gene matches. This CDR3 has 15 amino acids.

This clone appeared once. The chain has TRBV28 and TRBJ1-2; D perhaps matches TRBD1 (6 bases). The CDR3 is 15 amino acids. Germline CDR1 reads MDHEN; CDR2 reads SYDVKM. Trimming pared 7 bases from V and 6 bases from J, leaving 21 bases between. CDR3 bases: TGTGCCAGCATGACATGGACTGAGGGGGAGCATGGCTACACCTTC. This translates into CASMTWTEGEHGYTF.

The CDR3 nucleotides are TGTGCCAGCAATCCGGGGGGTAACGAAAAACTGTTTTTT. It codes for CASNPGGNEKLFF. The V and J genes are TRBV28 and TRBJ1-4; tentative D call: TRBD1 (5 bases). V was pared by 7 bases and J by 8 bases, with 14 bases between. The germline V gene has CDR1 MDHEN and CDR2 SYDVKM. This CDR3 is built from 13 residues.

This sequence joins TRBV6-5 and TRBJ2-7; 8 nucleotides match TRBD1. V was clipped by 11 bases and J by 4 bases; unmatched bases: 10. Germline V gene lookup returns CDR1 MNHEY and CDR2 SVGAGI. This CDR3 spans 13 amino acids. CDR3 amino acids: CAAGGGNRYEQYF. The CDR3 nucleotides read TGTGCCGCAGGGGGCGGGAATAGGTACGAGCAGTACTTC.

CDR3 protein: CAWNGYNYGYTF. In DNA, the CDR3 is TGTGCCTGGAACGGCTATAACTATGGCTACACCTTC. The rearrangement links TRBV30 to TRBJ1-2; D remains unclear. This CDR3 has 12 residues. The germline V gene has CDR1 GTSNPN and CDR2 SVGIG (reference sequence). Deletions cut 4 bases from V and 1 base from J, with 7 bases between.

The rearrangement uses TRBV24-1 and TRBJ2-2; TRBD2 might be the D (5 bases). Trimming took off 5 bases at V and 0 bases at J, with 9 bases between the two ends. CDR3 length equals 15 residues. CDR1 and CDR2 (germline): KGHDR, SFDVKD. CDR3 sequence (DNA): TGTGCCACCAGTGTATCGGGGACGAACACCGGGGAGCTGTTTTTT. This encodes CATSVSGTNTGELFF.

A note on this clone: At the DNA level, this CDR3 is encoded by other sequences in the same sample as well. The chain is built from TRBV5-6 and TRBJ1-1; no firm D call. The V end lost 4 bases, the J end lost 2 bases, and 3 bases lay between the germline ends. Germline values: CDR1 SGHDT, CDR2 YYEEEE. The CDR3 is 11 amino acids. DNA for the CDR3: TGTGCCAGCAGCCTAAACACTGAAGCTTTCTTT. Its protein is CASSLNTEAFF.